This T cell receptor (beta chain) was retrieved from a study of blood T cell repertoires in COVID-19. About the research overall: From T cells, B-cell-depleted T cells, or PBMCs came the material, which was cDNA or gDNA.

As handled by the study authors: Reference gene primer amplification gave estimated nucleated cell counts. Profiled with immunoSEQ multiplex PCR; TCRdb holds only in-frame clones, not every one. V and J calls and clone size are given by that table; D and trimming were obtained from the DNA. The sample includes approximately 230,000 clones, around 90% of them seen just once. Those enrolled, adults aged 18 to 89 years, came from around 24 US areas. Donors in Cohort 3 counted as recovered after two negative PCRs, clearance, or symptom resolution. Germline V gives CDR1 KGHDR, CDR2 SFDVKD. V lost 4 bases, J lost 7 bases, and 6 bases stayed unmatched. The CDR3 totals 14 residues.

The origin of this receptor is a woman aged 18-29 years who had recovered from COVID-19. Source material: PBMCs or T cells enriched from blood (not recorded which). The chain employs TRBV24-1 and TRBJ1-2, with 9 bases aligning to TRBD1. The CDR3 here is CATSDPTGGGGYTF. The CDR3 DNA reads as TGTGCCACCAGTGACCCCACAGGGGGCGGTGGCTACACCTTC.